The 2 T cell receptor beta chains below all came from one sample that was sequenced in a study of blood T cell repertoires in COVID-19. Some clones are missing from TCRdb's copy, which holds only in-frame ones; the method was immunoSEQ multiplex PCR. The repertoire has roughly 140,000 clones, over 70% of them found once; the top ten carry about 1.9%. The sequencing sample was made of peripheral blood. The receptors derive from a woman aged 55-69 years with acute or convalescent COVID-19.

V usage is TRBV10-3 and J usage is TRBJ2-2, with 11 bases aligning to TRBD2. The CDR3 length is 17 residues. With 3 bases clipped from V and 6 bases from J, the junction kept 9 bases outside the gene matches. In germline, CDR1 is ENHRY, CDR2 SYGVKD. The CDR3 sequence: CAISDSGRLAGPGELFF. Written as DNA, the CDR3 is TGTGCCATCAGTGATTCAGGAAGACTAGCGGGACCCGGGGAGCTGTTTTTT.

In this sample, this clone turned up a few times. This chain links TRBV10-3 with TRBJ1-5; unclear D gene. The CDR3 totals 14 residues. V lost 6 bases and J 7 bases, leaving 16 bases between the germline ends. The germline V gene has CDR1 ENHRY and CDR2 SYGVKD. This CDR3 is CAISAGREGQPQHF. The CDR3 region has the DNA TGTGCCATCAGCGCTGGGCGGGAAGGACAGCCCCAGCATTTT.